Listed below are T cell receptor beta chains from one sample, sequenced in a study of cytomegalovirus exposure and HLA in healthy donors. Only in-frame clones appear in the TCRdb table, and some are missing; sequencing was by immunoSEQ multiplex PCR. The table lists about 190,000 clones, 79% of them singletons. Sequenced: PBMCs. These receptor sequences come from a woman aged 18-29 years in good health and CMV-seronegative. Each CDR3 is given with its conserved first and last residue. A D gene is named only where the DNA matches it firmly. The listing skips clone size in some rows; elsewhere it reads once, few, many or a size class.

>TRBJ2-1|-|TRBD2|TRBV6-5
CASSHRTGGEQFF
TGTGCCAGCAGCCATAGGACGGGGGGTGAGCAGTTCTTC
>TRBJ2-7|-|TRBD1|TRBV13
CASSLVGQGSYEQYF
TGTGCCAGCAGCTTAGTGGGACAGGGTTCCTACGAGCAGTACTTC
>TRBJ2-3|few|TRBD1|TRBV6-1
CASSAGTATFGTQYF
TGTGCCAGCAGTGCCGGGACAGCCACTTTTGGTACGCAGTATTTT
>TRBJ2-1|-|TRBD1|TRBV7-9
CASSPGRTGSSYNEQFF
TGTGCCAGCAGCCCCGGCCGGACAGGGAGCTCCTACAATGAGCAGTTCTTC
>TRBJ1-1|-|TRBD1|TRBV14
CASSQAFRDRGPVGTEAFF
TGTGCCAGCAGCCAAGCTTTCAGGGACAGGGGGCCGGTGGGGACTGAAGCTTTCTTT
>TRBJ1-5|-|-|TRBV7-9
CASSPPEGSNQPQHF
TGTGCCAGCAGCCCCCCCGAGGGCAGCAATCAGCCCCAGCATTTT
>TRBJ2-5|few|-|TRBV9
CASSVESGAGTQYF
TGTGCCAGCAGCGTAGAGTCAGGGGCAGGGACCCAGTACTTC
>TRBJ2-7|once|TRBD1|TRBV2
CVSSVGDRASHEQYF
TGTGTCAGCAGCGTCGGGGACAGGGCTTCCCACGAGCAGTACTTC
>TRBJ1-3|-|-|TRBV6-5
CASGTRENTIYF
TGTGCCAGCGGCACAAGGGAGAACACCATATATTTT
>TRBJ1-1|few|-|TRBV4-1
CASSRTSGGTEAFF
TGCGCCAGCAGCCGGACTTCGGGGGGCACTGAAGCTTTCTTT
>TRBJ2-2|once|TRBD2|TRBV12-5
CASGALPSGGNTGELFF
TGTGCTAGTGGTGCACTGCCTAGCGGGGGAAACACCGGGGAGCTGTTTTTT